Each of the 28 T cell receptor beta chains below was sequenced from the same sample in a study of T cell changes during pregnancy in multiple sclerosis. Profiled with immunoSEQ multiplex PCR; TCRdb holds only in-frame clones, not every one. The data contain approximately 92,000 clones, about 94% of them seen just once; the ten biggest clones take up 0.99%. The input for sequencing was peripheral blood, taken after pregnancy. The receptors originated from a female donor with multiple sclerosis, enrolled in a pregnancy study.

The J gene is TRBJ2-7, the V gene TRBV6-1, with D unclear. This CDR3 is 13 amino acids long. Germline loops: CDR1 MNHNS, CDR2 SASEGT. Between the trimmed V and J ends, which lost 1 base and 3 bases, there was a span of 7 bases. CDR3 sequence: CASSEGFSYEQYF. The CDR3 coding sequence is TGTGCCAGCAGTGAAGGCTTCAGCTACGAGCAGTACTTC.

The chain links TRBV9 to TRBJ2-7, with D perhaps matching TRBD2 (5 bases). Germline V gene data show CDR1 as SGDLS and CDR2 as YYNGEE. Trimming left V 4 bases short and J 7 bases short, with 15 bases between. The CDR3 has 13 amino acids. The CDR3 nucleotides are TGTGCCAGCAGCCCGTCAAGTTCGGGGGAGCAGTACTTC. It yields the protein CASSPSSSGEQYF.

CDR3 in DNA: TGTGCCAGCAGCTTATCTCCCTACGAGCAGTACTTC. Protein: CASSLSPYEQYF. The chain joins TRBV7-9 to TRBJ2-7, with unresolved D. The CDR3 extends over 12 amino acids. Germline V CDR1 and CDR2: SEHNR, FQNEAQ (reference sequence). The ends were cut back, 2 bases at V and 2 bases at J, with 4 bases in the middle.

The J gene is TRBJ2-7, the V gene TRBV27, with D possibly TRBD1 on 6 matching bases. Germline V gene sequence: CDR1 MNHEY, CDR2 SMNVEV (reference sequence). The CDR3 sequence is 13 residues long. The V end lost 3 bases, the J end lost 7 bases, and 13 bases lay between the germline ends. CDR3 in DNA: TGTGCCAGCAGTTTCAACAGGGCAGAAGAGCAGTACTTC. This codes for CASSFNRAEEQYF.

This chain links TRBV4-1 with TRBJ2-1; 7 positions match TRBD2. Trimming took 1 base from V and 10 from J; bases not matched to a gene: 13. Germline CDR1 is MGHRA and CDR2 is YSYEKL. CDR3 length equals 16 residues. The CDR3 region has the DNA TGCGCCAGCAGCCAAGTAGAGGGAGGGCCCTCAGAAGAGCAGTTCTTC. It encodes CASSQVEGGPSEEQFF.

The rearrangement links TRBV30 to TRBJ2-3; D might be TRBD2 (5 bases). Germline lookup yields CDR1 GTSNPN and CDR2 SVGIG (reference sequence). The CDR3 consists of 12 residues. The ends were cut back, 2 bases at V and 8 bases at J, with 11 bases in the middle. The CDR3 loop is CAWSRWRATQYF. Written as DNA, the CDR3 is TGTGCCTGGAGTAGGTGGCGGGCTACGCAGTATTTT.

In this sample, this clone turned up a few times. This chain connects TRBV7-9 to TRBJ2-2; the match to TRBD2 covers 10 bases. The CDR3 loop spans 15 amino acids. The V gene end was trimmed by 2 bases and the J gene end by 6 bases; junction bases not matched to a gene: 3. Germline CDR1 and CDR2: SEHNR and FQNEAQ (reference sequence). In DNA form, the CDR3 reads TGTGCCAGCAGCTTAACTGGGACTAGCGCCGGGGAGCTGTTTTTT. Protein sequence: CASSLTGTSAGELFF.

V is TRBV5-1 and J is TRBJ2-1, with 15 bases lining up with TRBD2. Germline values: CDR1 SGHRS, CDR2 YFSETQ. There are 16 residues in the CDR3. V shed 4 bases, J shed 8 bases, and the junction held 7 bases outside the gene matches. The CDR3 protein is CASSPGTSGRIHEQFF. The CDR3 region has the DNA TGCGCCAGCAGCCCCGGGACTAGCGGGAGGATCCATGAGCAGTTCTTC.

V and J are TRBV15 and TRBJ2-7; the D gene is possibly TRBD2 (6 bases). There are 13 residues in the CDR3. The V gene's germline CDR1 is LNHNV and CDR2 YYDKDF (reference sequence). The germline V and J ends were trimmed by 5 bases and 2 bases, with 10 bases remaining between them. CDR3 nucleotide sequence: TGTGCCACCAGCCACGGGGGAACCTACGAGCAGTACTTC. Translation: CATSHGGTYEQYF.

This chain uses TRBV5-8 with TRBJ1-5, with D hard to call. The CDR3 is 13 amino acids. V shed 0 bases and J shed 7 bases, with 8 bases lying between them. Germline lookup yields CDR1 SGHTS and CDR2 YDEGEE. CDR3 DNA sequence: TGTGCCAGCAGCTTGGACATTAACCAGCCCCAGCATTTT. It codes for CASSLDINQPQHF.

The J gene is TRBJ1-3, the V gene TRBV28, with TRBD1 matching 7 bases. The V gene's germline CDR1 is MDHEN and CDR2 SYDVKM. The V segment lost 4 bases and the J segment 0 bases; nucleotides outside the gene matches: 3. The CDR3 contains 15 residues. DNA of the CDR3: TGTGCCAGCAGTTCGTGGACAGGCTCTGGAAACACCATATATTTT. Its translation: CASSSWTGSGNTIYF.

The chain has TRBV18 and TRBJ1-4; D remains ambiguous. Germline V gives CDR1 KGHSH, CDR2 LQKENI. The CDR3 runs 13 residues. The V end lost 4 bases, the J end lost 4 bases, and 7 bases lay between the germline ends. CDR3 nucleotide sequence: TGTGCCAGCTCACAACAGAGTAATGAAAAACTGTTTTTT. Protein: CASSQQSNEKLFF.

The chain carries TRBV9 and TRBJ2-2; D is unclear. CDR1 and CDR2 from the germline V gene are SGDLS and YYNGEE. Trimming pared 6 bases from V and 4 bases from J, leaving 10 bases between. There are 13 residues in the CDR3. In DNA form, the CDR3 reads TGTGCCAGCACCTTAGCCGGCACCGGGGAGCTGTTTTTT. This encodes CASTLAGTGELFF. The whole variable domain, remainder taken from reference TRBV9 and TRBJ2-2, is DSGVTQTPKHLITATGQRVTLRCSPRSGDLSVYWYQQSLDQGLQFLIQYYNGEERAKGNILERFSAQQFPDLHSELNLSSLELGDSALYFCASTLAGTGELFFGEGSRLTVL.

This clone was seen more than once but under ten times. The CDR3 region has the DNA TGTGCCAGCAGCTTACCAGGGCCTGAAGCTTTCTTT. Translating gives CASSLPGPEAFF. The chain joins TRBV7-9 to TRBJ1-1; tentatively, D is TRBD1 (5 bases). The V gene lost 2 bases and the J gene lost 6 bases, with 7 bases spanning the gap. Germline assignment: CDR1 SEHNR and CDR2 FQNEAQ (reference sequence). The CDR3 length is 12 residues.

This clone was seen a single time. The V and J genes are TRBV19 and TRBJ2-1, with D hard to call. CDR1 is LNHDA, CDR2 SQIVND, per germline (reference sequence). The CDR3 extends over 13 amino acids. V gave up 2 bases and J gave up 1 base, with 3 bases separating them. CDR3 bases: TGTGCCAGTAGTATATCATCCTACAATGAGCAGTTCTTC. Translated: CASSISSYNEQFF.

The V and J genes are TRBV9 and TRBJ2-7; 10 positions agree with TRBD2. The CDR3 is made up of 14 amino acids. Per germline, CDR1 SGDLS and CDR2 YYNGEE. Trimming took 7 bases from V and 7 from J; bases not matched to a gene: 11. The CDR3 DNA reads as TGTGCCAGCTCCCCAAGCGGGGGGGCGCGAGAGCAGTACTTC. Translated, it gives CASSPSGGAREQYF. Full variable domain (missing parts from reference TRBV9 and TRBJ2-7): DSGVTQTPKHLITATGQRVTLRCSPRSGDLSVYWYQQSLDQGLQFLIQYYNGEERAKGNILERFSAQQFPDLHSELNLSSLELGDSALYFCASSPSGGAREQYFGPGTRLTVT.

The chain links TRBV19 to TRBJ1-2; perhaps TRBD1 as D (5 bases). This CDR3 region has 15 residues. The germline V gene has CDR1 LNHDA and CDR2 SQIVND (reference sequence). Trimming left V 3 bases short and J 4 bases short, with 15 bases between. The CDR3 loop is CASSIRRGGSYGYTF. The CDR3 DNA sequence: TGTGCCAGTAGTATTCGTAGGGGTGGAAGCTATGGCTACACCTTC.

The chain employs TRBV30 and TRBJ2-7; possibly TRBD2 for D (6 bases). The V end lost 3 bases, the J end lost 2 bases, and 11 bases lay between the germline ends. The CDR3 contains 13 residues. Germline V gene sequence: CDR1 GTSNPN, CDR2 SVGIG (reference sequence). The chain's CDR3 is CAWRGEVTYEQYF. CDR3 sequence (DNA): TGTGCCTGGAGAGGGGAGGTGACCTACGAGCAGTACTTC.

The genes are TRBV28 and TRBJ1-2, with TRBD1 matching 9 bases. The germline CDR1 and CDR2 sequences are MDHEN and SYDVKM. The CDR3 has 15 residues. Trimming took 6 bases from V and 6 from J; bases not matched to a gene: 11. CDR3 nucleotides: TGTGCCAGCAGCCTCCCCGGGACAGGGCCGGATGGCTACACCTTC. Its protein product is CASSLPGTGPDGYTF.

The chain has TRBV19 and TRBJ1-1; D uncertain. There are 15 residues in the CDR3. The V gene's germline CDR1 is LNHDA and CDR2 SQIVND (reference sequence). V shed 1 base and J shed 3 bases, with 12 bases lying between them. The CDR3 region is CASSIAGELDTEAFF. CDR3 DNA sequence: TGTGCCAGTAGTATAGCCGGGGAATTGGACACTGAAGCTTTCTTT.

The chain links TRBV6-1 to TRBJ2-7, with TRBD2 as a possible D gene (6 bases). Trimming left V 2 bases short and J 3 bases short, with 11 bases between. Germline V gene lookup returns CDR1 MNHNS and CDR2 SASEGT. The CDR3 has 14 residues. The CDR3 region is CASSEWGLGYEQYF. DNA for the CDR3: TGTGCCAGCAGTGAATGGGGACTCGGCTACGAGCAGTACTTC.

The gene calls are TRBV29-1 and TRBJ2-3, with D possibly TRBD2 on 5 matching bases. The V end was cut by 2 bases, the J end by 4 bases, with 10 bases between. Germline CDR1 is SQVTM and CDR2 is ANQGSEA. The CDR3 is made up of 13 amino acids. CDR3 amino acids: CSVERWESDTQYF. As DNA, the CDR3 is TGCAGCGTTGAAAGGTGGGAGTCAGATACGCAGTATTTT.

CDR3 bases: TGTGCCAGCAGCCCTTCCTATTCCCAAGAGACCCAGTACTTC. Amino acids: CASSPSYSQETQYF. The chain links TRBV11-2 to TRBJ2-5; D gene ambiguous. CDR1 and CDR2 from the germline V gene are SGHAT and FQNNGV. The CDR3 consists of 14 residues. V lost 5 bases and J 1 base, leaving 11 bases between the germline ends.

The chain links TRBV13 to TRBJ2-7; TRBD2 might be the D (6 bases). V was pared by 5 bases and J by 6 bases, with 23 bases between. CDR1 PRHDT and CDR2 FYEKMQ come from the germline V gene (reference sequence). This CDR3 spans 16 amino acids. The CDR3 sequence: CASSTTGTPKRGEQYF. The DNA for the CDR3 is TGTGCCAGCAGCACCACCGGGACTCCAAAACGGGGCGAGCAGTACTTC.

This rearrangement joins TRBV5-4 to TRBJ2-2, with 12 bases lining up with TRBD1. V trimming: 1 base; J trimming: 3 bases; junction bases outside the gene matches: 4. The CDR3 contains 17 residues. Germline loops: CDR1 SGHNT, CDR2 YYREEE (reference sequence). The CDR3 region has the DNA TGTGCCAGCAGCTTGTGGGGACAGGGGGCTGACACCGGGGAGCTGTTTTTT. Translated, it gives CASSLWGQGADTGELFF.

V is TRBV30 and J is TRBJ1-3; weak D call: TRBD1 (6 bases). In germline, CDR1 is GTSNPN, CDR2 SVGIG (reference sequence). This CDR3 has 15 residues. Trimming removed 1 base at V and 4 bases at J, with 14 bases between. CDR3 amino acids: CAWSGVGAQGNTIYF. In nucleotides, the CDR3 is TGTGCCTGGAGTGGGGTGGGGGCGCAAGGAAACACCATATATTTT.

The chain uses TRBV5-4 and TRBJ2-7; TRBD1 matches 7 bases. CDR1 and CDR2 (germline): SGHNT, YYREEE (reference sequence). The CDR3 contains 14 residues. J was trimmed by 6 bases and V by 4 bases; bases with no gene match: 10. As DNA, the CDR3 is TGTGCCAGCAGCACAACAGGGGATCTCGTCGAGCAGTACTTC. Encoded protein: CASSTTGDLVEQYF. Full variable domain (remainder filled in from reference TRBV5-4 and TRBJ2-7): ETGVTQSPTHLIKTRGQQVTLRCSSQSGHNTVSWYQQALGQGPQFIFQYYREEENGRGNFPPRFSGLQFPNYSSELNVNALELDDSALYLCASSTTGDLVEQYFGPGTRLTVT.

The chain links TRBV6-6 to TRBJ2-3; 14 nucleotides align to TRBD2. The germline V gene has CDR1 MNHNY and CDR2 SVGAGI (reference sequence). Unmatched junction bases numbered 2, after V lost 6 bases and J lost 3 bases. The CDR3 spans 15 residues. CDR3 bases: TGTGCCAGCAGGGGACTAGCGGGAGAAACAGATACGCAGTATTTT. Translated, it gives CASRGLAGETDTQYF.